The entry below describes one TCR beta chain. In germline, CDR1 is DFQATT, CDR2 SNEGSKA (reference sequence). V lost 3 bases and J 8 bases, leaving 8 bases between the germline ends. The CDR3 has 11 residues. This sample is part of a study of blood T cell repertoires in COVID-19. Sequencing was performed with immunoSEQ multiplex PCR; in TCRdb, only in-frame clones are kept and a portion is missing. The data show some 330,000 clones, about nine tenths seen once. Sequenced material: PBMCs or T cells enriched from blood (not recorded which). The chain uses TRBV20-1 and TRBJ2-1, with D possibly matching TRBD2 (5 bases). This receptor was taken from a man in his thirties or forties who had recovered from COVID-19. The CDR3 nucleotides read TGCAGTGCTAGTCTAGCCTATGAGCAGTTCTTC. This sequence encodes CSASLAYEQFF.